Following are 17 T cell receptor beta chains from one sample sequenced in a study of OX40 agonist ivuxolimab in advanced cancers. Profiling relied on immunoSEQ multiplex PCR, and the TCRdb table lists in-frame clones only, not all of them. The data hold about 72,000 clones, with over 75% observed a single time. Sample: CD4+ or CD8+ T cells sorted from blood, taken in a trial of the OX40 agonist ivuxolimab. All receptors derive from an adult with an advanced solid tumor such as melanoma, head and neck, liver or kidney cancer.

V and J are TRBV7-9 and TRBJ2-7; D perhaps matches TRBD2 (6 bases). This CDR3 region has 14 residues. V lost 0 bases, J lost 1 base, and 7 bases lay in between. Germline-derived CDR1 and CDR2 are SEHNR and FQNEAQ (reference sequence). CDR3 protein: CASSLAEGSYEQYF. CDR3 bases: TGTGCCAGCAGCTTAGCGGAGGGGTCCTACGAGCAGTACTTC.

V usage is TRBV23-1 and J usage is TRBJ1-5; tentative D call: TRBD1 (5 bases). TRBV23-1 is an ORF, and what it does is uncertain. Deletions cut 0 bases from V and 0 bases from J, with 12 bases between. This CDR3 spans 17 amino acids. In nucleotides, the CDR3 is TGCGCCAGCAGTCAATCAAGTAGGGGCTATAGCAATCAGCCCCAGCATTTT. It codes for CASSQSSRGYSNQPQHF.

The DNA of the CDR3 is TGTGCCAGCAGCTCTGCTAGCGGGGGGCCACGGGAGCAGTTCTTC. This codes for CASSSASGGPREQFF. V and J are TRBV5-8 and TRBJ2-1; 11 bases are shared with TRBD2. This CDR3 spans 15 amino acids. CDR1 is SGHTS, CDR2 YDEGEE, per germline. The V gene end was trimmed by 3 bases and the J gene end by 10 bases; junction bases not matched to a gene: 9.

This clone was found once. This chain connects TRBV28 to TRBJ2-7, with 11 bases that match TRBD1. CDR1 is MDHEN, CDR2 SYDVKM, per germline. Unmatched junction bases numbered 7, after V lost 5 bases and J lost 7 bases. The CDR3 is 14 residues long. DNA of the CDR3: TGTGCCAGCAGTAAGGGACAGGGGGTAGGTGAGCAGTACTTC. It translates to CASSKGQGVGEQYF.

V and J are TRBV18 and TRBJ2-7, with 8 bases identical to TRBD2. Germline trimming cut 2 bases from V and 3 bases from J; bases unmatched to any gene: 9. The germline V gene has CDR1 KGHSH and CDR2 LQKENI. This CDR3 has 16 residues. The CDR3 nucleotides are TGTGCCAGCTCACCAATGGACGGGAGGGGAAACTACGAGCAGTACTTC. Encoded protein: CASSPMDGRGNYEQYF.

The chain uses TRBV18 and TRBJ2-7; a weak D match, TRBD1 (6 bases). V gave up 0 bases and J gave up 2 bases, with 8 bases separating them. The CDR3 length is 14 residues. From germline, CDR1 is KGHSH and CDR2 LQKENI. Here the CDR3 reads CASSPPTGTYEQYF. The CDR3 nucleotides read TGTGCCAGCTCACCACCTACAGGGACCTACGAGCAGTACTTC.

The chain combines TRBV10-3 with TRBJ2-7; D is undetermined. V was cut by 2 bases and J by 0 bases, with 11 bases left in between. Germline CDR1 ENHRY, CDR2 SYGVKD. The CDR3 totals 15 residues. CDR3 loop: CAISENPSSSYEQYF. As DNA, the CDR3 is TGTGCCATCAGTGAGAACCCCTCAAGCTCCTACGAGCAGTACTTC.

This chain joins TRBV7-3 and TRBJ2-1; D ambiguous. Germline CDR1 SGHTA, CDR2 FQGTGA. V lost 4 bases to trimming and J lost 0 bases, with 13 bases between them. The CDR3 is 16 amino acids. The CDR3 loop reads CASSSRAKSSYNEQFF. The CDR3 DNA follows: TGTGCCAGCAGCTCGAGAGCGAAAAGCTCCTACAATGAGCAGTTCTTC.

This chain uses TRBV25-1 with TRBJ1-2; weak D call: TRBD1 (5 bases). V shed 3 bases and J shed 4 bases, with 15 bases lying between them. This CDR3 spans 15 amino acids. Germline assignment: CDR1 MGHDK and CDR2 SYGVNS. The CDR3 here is CASSDENKGTYGYTF. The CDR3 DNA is TGTGCCAGCAGTGACGAAAATAAGGGGACCTATGGCTACACCTTC.

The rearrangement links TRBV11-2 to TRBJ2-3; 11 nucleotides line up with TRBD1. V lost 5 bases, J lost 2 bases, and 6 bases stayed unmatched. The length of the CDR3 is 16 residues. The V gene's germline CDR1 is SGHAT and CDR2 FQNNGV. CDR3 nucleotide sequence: TGTGCCAGCAGCGGTGGGACAGGGGGTGACACAGATACGCAGTATTTT. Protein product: CASSGGTGGDTDTQYF.

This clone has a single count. The CDR3 region is CASTFNGDRWTEAFF. CDR3 DNA: TGTGCCAGCACTTTCAACGGGGACAGGTGGACTGAAGCTTTCTTT. The chain recombines TRBV28 with TRBJ1-1; 8 bases match TRBD1. The CDR3 spans 15 residues. The V gene end was trimmed by 7 bases and the J gene end by 5 bases; junction bases not matched to a gene: 12. CDR1 is MDHEN, CDR2 SYDVKM, per germline.

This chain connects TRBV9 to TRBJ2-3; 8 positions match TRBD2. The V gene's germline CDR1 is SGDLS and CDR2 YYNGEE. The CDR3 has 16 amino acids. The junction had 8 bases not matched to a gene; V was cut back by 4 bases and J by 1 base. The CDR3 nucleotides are TGTGCCAGCAGCCCCCGGGGTAGCGGGGGCACAGATACGCAGTATTTT. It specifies CASSPRGSGGTDTQYF.

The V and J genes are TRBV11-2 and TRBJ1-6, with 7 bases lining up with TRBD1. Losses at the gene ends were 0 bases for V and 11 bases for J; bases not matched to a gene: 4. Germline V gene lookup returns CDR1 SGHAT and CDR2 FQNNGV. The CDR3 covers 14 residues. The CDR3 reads CASSLETGAPPLHF. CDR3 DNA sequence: TGTGCCAGCAGCTTAGAAACAGGGGCGCCACCCCTCCACTTT.

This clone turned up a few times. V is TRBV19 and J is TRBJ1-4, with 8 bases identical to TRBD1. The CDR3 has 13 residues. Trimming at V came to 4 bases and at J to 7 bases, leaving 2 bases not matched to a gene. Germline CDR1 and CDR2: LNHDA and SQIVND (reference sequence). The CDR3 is CASSSQGAEKLFF. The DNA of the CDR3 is TGTGCCAGTAGTAGCCAGGGGGCTGAAAAACTGTTTTTT. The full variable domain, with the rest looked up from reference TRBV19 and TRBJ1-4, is DGGITQSPKYLFRKEGQNVTLSCEQNLNHDAMYWYRQDPGQGLRLIYYSQIVNDFQKGDIAEGYSVSREKKESFPLTVTSAQKNPTAFYLCASSSQGAEKLFFGSGTQLSVL.

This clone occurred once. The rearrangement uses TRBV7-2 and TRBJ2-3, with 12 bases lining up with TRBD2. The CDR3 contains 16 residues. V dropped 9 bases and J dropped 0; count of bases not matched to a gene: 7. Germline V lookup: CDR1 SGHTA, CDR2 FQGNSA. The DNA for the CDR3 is TGTGCCAGAAAACGGACTAGCGGGACTAGCACAGATACGCAGTATTTT. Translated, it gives CARKRTSGTSTDTQYF.

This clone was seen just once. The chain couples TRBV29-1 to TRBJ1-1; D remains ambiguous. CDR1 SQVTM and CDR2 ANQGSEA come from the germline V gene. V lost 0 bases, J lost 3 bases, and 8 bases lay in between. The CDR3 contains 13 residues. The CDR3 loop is CSVEDGSYTEAFF. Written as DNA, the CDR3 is TGCAGCGTTGAAGATGGCTCCTACACTGAAGCTTTCTTT.

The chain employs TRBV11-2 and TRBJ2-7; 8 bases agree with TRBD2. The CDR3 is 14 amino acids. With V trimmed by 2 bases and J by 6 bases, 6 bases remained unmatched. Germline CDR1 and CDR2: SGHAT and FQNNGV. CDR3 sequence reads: CASSLFSGSREQYF. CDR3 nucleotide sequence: TGTGCCAGCAGCTTATTCAGCGGGAGTCGCGAGCAGTACTTC.